The 30 T cell receptor beta chains listed next were all sequenced from one sample in a study of T cells after posttransplantation cyclophosphamide. The assay was immunoSEQ multiplex PCR, and TCRdb's table has in-frame clones only and misses some. The sample was found to contain around 35,000 clones, and every one recurs. Sequenced sample: PBMCs. These receptors all stem from a girl aged 5 to 17 in good health, CMV-negative, and a related stem cell transplant donor.

The gene calls are TRBV18 and TRBJ1-5; 12 bases are shared with TRBD1. Germline CDR1 and CDR2: KGHSH and LQKENI. CDR3 length equals 17 residues. Germline trimming cut 3 bases from V and 2 bases from J; bases unmatched to any gene: 5. The CDR3 bases are TGTGCCAGCTCACCTGGGACAGGGGGCTTTGGCAATCAGCCCCAGCATTTT. It yields the protein CASSPGTGGFGNQPQHF. Full variable domain (missing parts from reference TRBV18 and TRBJ1-5): NAGVMQNPRHLVRRRGQEARLRCSPMKGHSHVYWYRQLPEEGLKFMVYLQKENIIDESGMPKERFSAEFPKEGPSILRIQQVVRGDSAAYFCASSPGTGGFGNQPQHFGDGTRLSIL.

The V gene is TRBV30, the J gene TRBJ2-7, with 11 positions matching TRBD1. CDR1 is GTSNPN, CDR2 SVGIG, per germline (reference sequence). V was clipped by 3 bases and J by 3 bases; unmatched bases: 4. The CDR3 length is 14 residues. This CDR3 reads CAWSPGTGGYEQYF. CDR3 nucleotide sequence: TGTGCCTGGAGCCCCGGGACAGGGGGCTACGAGCAGTACTTC.

Many counts were recorded for this clone. The genes are TRBV5-1 and TRBJ2-1; 7 bases are a match to TRBD1. Trimming took 0 bases from V and 3 from J; bases not matched to a gene: 3. The length of the CDR3 is 15 residues. The germline V gene has CDR1 SGHRS and CDR2 YFSETQ. CDR3 nucleotides: TGCGCCAGCAGCTTGGCAAGGGGGCTCTACAATGAGCAGTTCTTC. It codes for CASSLARGLYNEQFF.

This clone was found many times. The chain joins TRBV7-3 to TRBJ2-4; no definite D call. Germline V gives CDR1 SGHTA, CDR2 FQGTGA. V lost 2 bases and J lost 2, with 13 bases in between. This CDR3 has 16 amino acids. The CDR3 bases are TGTGCCAGCAGCTTATATAAGGCAGGAACCAAAAACATTCAGTACTTC. Amino acids: CASSLYKAGTKNIQYF.

V usage is TRBV28 and J usage is TRBJ2-4, with a possible D match to TRBD2 (6 bases). This CDR3 is 13 amino acids long. With 3 bases removed from V and 6 bases from J, the gap between germline ends came to 9 bases. Per germline, CDR1 MDHEN and CDR2 SYDVKM. CDR3: CASSFGGLNIQYF. The CDR3 nucleotides are TGTGCCAGCAGTTTTGGGGGACTAAACATTCAGTACTTC.

Many counts were recorded for this clone. The chain carries TRBV7-8 and TRBJ1-1, with 8 bases matching TRBD1. Germline trimming cut 5 bases from V and 6 bases from J; bases unmatched to any gene: 11. This CDR3 contains 15 residues. The germline CDR1 and CDR2 sequences are SGHVS and FQNEAQ. The CDR3, as DNA: TGTGCCAGCAGCCTACCGGGACAGGCTTTTGCTGAAGCTTTCTTT. Translated, it gives CASSLPGQAFAEAFF.

This clone was seen many times. The rearrangement joins TRBV5-4 to TRBJ2-3; maybe TRBD2 (5 bases). This CDR3 region has 14 residues. Germline values: CDR1 SGHNT, CDR2 YYREEE (reference sequence). V gave up 7 bases and J gave up 1 base, with 13 bases separating them. In DNA, the CDR3 is TGTGCCAGCCACCGTTCGAGGGGCACAGATACGCAGTATTTT. This translates into CASHRSRGTDTQYF.

The table lists this clone with many counts. J is TRBJ2-7 and V is TRBV5-1, with TRBD1 as a possible D gene (6 bases). In germline, CDR1 is SGHRS, CDR2 YFSETQ. Trimming left V 2 bases short and J 3 bases short, with 12 bases between. This CDR3 is built from 14 residues. The DNA of the CDR3 is TGCGCCAGCAGCTTCAGGGGTCGGGGCTACGAGCAGTACTTC. Protein: CASSFRGRGYEQYF.

This clone was observed many times. The chain is built from TRBV30 and TRBJ1-5; the match to TRBD1 covers 11 bases. The CDR3 extends over 15 amino acids. The trim removed 1 base at V and 7 bases at J, leaving 6 bases unmatched. The V gene's germline CDR1 is GTSNPN and CDR2 SVGIG (reference sequence). The CDR3 DNA follows: TGTGCCTGGAGTGCCGGGACAGGGGGTAGCCAGCCCCAGCATTTT. Residues: CAWSAGTGGSQPQHF. The variable domain in full, completed from reference TRBV30 and TRBJ1-5, reads SQTIHQWPATLVQPVGSPLSLECTVEGTSNPNLYWYRQAAGRGLQLLFYSVGIGQISSEVPQNLSASRPQDRQFILSSKKLLLSDSGFYLCAWSAGTGGSQPQHFGDGTRLSIL.

The sample holds a few counts of this clone. The chain combines TRBV11-2 with TRBJ1-2, with D unresolved. Germline assignment: CDR1 SGHAT and CDR2 FQNNGV. The CDR3 spans 12 residues. The germline V and J ends were trimmed by 4 bases and 4 bases, with 7 bases remaining between them. DNA of the CDR3: TGTGCCAGCAGCTACGACACCTATGGCTACACCTTC. Amino acid sequence: CASSYDTYGYTF.

This clone was counted at least ten times. The V call is TRBV5-1, the J call TRBJ2-1; 10 bases match TRBD2. From germline, CDR1 is SGHRS and CDR2 YFSETQ. Unmatched junction bases numbered 6, after V lost 0 bases and J lost 0 bases. The CDR3 spans 18 residues. The CDR3 here is CASSLGLAGVPSYNEQFF. Here the CDR3 DNA reads TGCGCCAGCAGCTTGGGTCTAGCGGGGGTCCCCTCCTACAATGAGCAGTTCTTC.

In its sample, this clone was seen many times. This sequence joins TRBV6-1 and TRBJ2-7; D perhaps matches TRBD1 (6 bases). CDR3 length: 16 residues. V lost 4 bases, J lost 0 bases, and 16 bases lay in between. Germline CDR1 reads MNHNS; CDR2 reads SASEGT. Written as DNA, the CDR3 is TGTGCCAGCAGTGCCGCGGTCAGGGGAAGCTCCTACGAGCAGTACTTC. Its protein is CASSAAVRGSSYEQYF.

The rearrangement uses TRBV7-9 and TRBJ2-5; 9 bases agree with TRBD1. TRBJ2-7 matches the DNA end more closely, so the J call is doubtful. The CDR3 has 14 residues. Germline-derived CDR1 and CDR2 are SEHNR and FQNEAQ (reference sequence). The CDR3 region is CASSQLDRGYEQYF. The CDR3 DNA sequence: TGTGCCAGCAGCCAACTGGACAGGGGCTACGAGCAGTACTTC.

The chain combines TRBV27 with TRBJ1-2; TRBD1 aligns across 9 bases. The CDR3 sequence is 14 residues long. Germline V gene data show CDR1 as MNHEY and CDR2 as SMNVEV (reference sequence). The ends lost 4 bases at V and 4 bases at J; junction bases unmatched: 4. DNA of the CDR3: TGTGCCAGCAGTTCCCGGACAGGGGCCTATGGCTACACCTTC. Translating gives CASSSRTGAYGYTF.

The rearrangement uses TRBV21-1 and TRBJ2-7; the tabulated D call, TRBD2, remains unverified against the DNA. TRBV21-1 is listed as a pseudogene. The CDR3 totals 14 residues. CDR3 amino acids: CASSKPGLHYEQYF. DNA of the CDR3: TGTGCCAGCAGTAAACCGGGACTACACTACGAGCAGTACTTC.

This clone was seen repeatedly, ten times or more. The J gene is TRBJ1-2, the V gene TRBV30; no reliable D call. In germline, CDR1 is GTSNPN, CDR2 SVGIG (reference sequence). V lost 4 bases, J lost 6 bases, and 9 bases lay in between. The CDR3 is 11 amino acids. This chain's CDR3 is CAWTARHGYTF. The CDR3 DNA reads as TGTGCCTGGACGGCGAGGCATGGCTACACCTTC.

The sample holds many counts of this clone. This rearrangement joins TRBV7-3 to TRBJ2-3; 7 bases are a match to TRBD2. Germline V gene data show CDR1 as SGHTA and CDR2 as FQGTGA. The CDR3 is 15 residues long. Trimming removed 5 bases from V and 2 bases from J; junction bases left unmatched: 7. The CDR3 sequence: CASSTSGAYTDTQYF. CDR3 nucleotide sequence: TGTGCCAGCAGCACCAGCGGGGCATACACAGATACGCAGTATTTT.

This clone occurred a few times. This chain joins TRBV30 and TRBJ1-3; maybe TRBD1 (5 bases). The CDR3 extends over 14 amino acids. Germline lookup yields CDR1 GTSNPN and CDR2 SVGIG (reference sequence). V was pared by 3 bases and J by 0 bases, with 9 bases between. CDR3 protein: CAWREGLSGNTIYF. The CDR3 DNA reads TGTGCCTGGAGGGAGGGGCTCTCTGGAAACACCATATATTTT. Together with reference TRBV30 and TRBJ1-3, the CDR3 gives the full variable domain: SQTIHQWPATLVQPVGSPLSLECTVEGTSNPNLYWYRQAAGRGLQLLFYSVGIGQISSEVPQNLSASRPQDRQFILSSKKLLLSDSGFYLCAWREGLSGNTIYFGEGSWLTVV.

Ten or more counts support this clone. The genes are TRBV6-5 and TRBJ1-1, with D possibly TRBD1 on 5 matching bases. In germline, CDR1 is MNHEY, CDR2 SVGAGI. The CDR3 loop spans 14 amino acids. Trimming removed 0 bases at V and 5 bases at J, with 10 bases between. CDR3 bases: TGTGCCAGCAGTTACTCCGGGGGTGGGACTGAAGCTTTCTTT. It specifies CASSYSGGGTEAFF.

Ten or more counts support this clone. This rearrangement joins TRBV7-9 to TRBJ2-2; TRBD2 is a possible D gene (6 bases). The germline V gene has CDR1 SEHNR and CDR2 FQNEAQ (reference sequence). CDR3 length: 14 residues. Trimming cost V 5 bases and J 4 bases, with 11 bases left between them. CDR3 coding DNA: TGTGCCAGCAGCCCTCCAGCGGGCACCGGGGAGCTGTTTTTT. Amino acids: CASSPPAGTGELFF. Together with reference TRBV7-9 and TRBJ2-2, the CDR3 gives the full variable domain: DTGVSQNPRHKITKRGQNVTFRCDPISEHNRLYWYRQTLGQGPEFLTYFQNEAQLEKSRLLSDRFSAERPKGSFSTLEIQRTEQGDSAMYLCASSPPAGTGELFFGEGSRLTVL.

This clone was counted many times. The chain joins TRBV2 to TRBJ2-3; no clear D. From germline, CDR1 is SNHLY and CDR2 FYNNEI. Trimming removed 6 bases from V and 8 bases from J, with 9 bases in between. The CDR3 extends over 11 amino acids. The CDR3 DNA reads TGTGCCAGCAGCCCGACTCGTACGCAGTATTTT. Its protein product is CASSPTRTQYF.

This clone was seen repeatedly, ten times or more. The V call is TRBV10-3, the J call TRBJ1-2; a possible D gene is TRBD1 (5 bases). CDR1 and CDR2 from the germline V gene are ENHRY and SYGVKD. Trimming removed 6 bases from V and 7 bases from J, with 15 bases in between. The CDR3 contains 13 residues. For the CDR3, the DNA is TGTGCCATCAGCACAGGACCGGACACTGGCTACACCTTC. Translation gives CAISTGPDTGYTF.

This clone came up a few times. The rearrangement links TRBV23-1 to TRBJ2-5, with a weak D call TRBD2 (7 bases). TRBV23-1 is sorted into the ORF group, with uncertain function. V lost 4 bases, J lost 4 bases, and 13 bases lay in between. The CDR3 is 14 amino acids. CDR3 loop: CASSLQGGLETQYF. As DNA, the CDR3 is TGCGCCAGCAGTCTACAGGGAGGGCTAGAGACCCAGTACTTC.

This clone showed up many times. This chain joins TRBV6-4 and TRBJ2-3; 8 positions match TRBD2. J lost 1 base, V lost 0 bases, and 0 bases had no gene match. The CDR3 sequence is 15 residues long. The V gene's germline CDR1 is MRHNA and CDR2 SNTAGT. The CDR3 here is CASSDSSGGTDTQYF. CDR3 DNA sequence: TGTGCCAGCAGTGACTCTAGCGGGGGCACAGATACGCAGTATTTT.

V is TRBV6-1 and J is TRBJ2-7; 12 nucleotides agree with TRBD1. CDR1 MNHNS and CDR2 SASEGT come from the germline V gene. J was trimmed by 6 bases and V by 8 bases; bases with no gene match: 11. The length of the CDR3 is 15 residues. The CDR3: CASGLRGQGAIEQYF. As DNA, the CDR3 is TGTGCCAGCGGCCTCCGGGGACAGGGGGCGATCGAGCAGTACTTC.

This clone was seen more than once but under ten times. The CDR3 DNA sequence: TGTGCCCGAGGTGAAGGGACAGGGTTTGCAGCTTTCTTT. This encodes CARGEGTGFAAFF. The chain has TRBV30 and TRBJ1-1; 9 bases agree with TRBD1. Germline CDR1 reads GTSNPN; CDR2 reads SVGIG (reference sequence). CDR3 length: 13 residues. J lost 10 bases, V lost 8 bases, and 14 bases had no gene match.

The genes are TRBV6-5 and TRBJ2-3, with TRBD2 as a possible D gene (7 bases). CDR1 is MNHEY, CDR2 SVGAGI, per germline. CDR3 length equals 15 residues. Deletions cut 2 bases from V and 1 base from J, with 10 bases between. The CDR3 DNA reads as TGTGCCAGCAGTTACGGGGGGGCGCGCACAGATACGCAGTATTTT. Translated, it gives CASSYGGARTDTQYF.

This clone was seen ten or more times. The CDR3 is CASSQTAGGSWEKLFF. The CDR3 region has the DNA TGCGCCAGCAGCCAAACGGCCGGGGGATCATGGGAAAAACTGTTTTTT. The V gene is TRBV4-3, the J gene TRBJ1-4; possibly TRBD1 for D (5 bases). The CDR3 runs 16 residues. The germline V gene has CDR1 LGHNA and CDR2 YSLEER. V gave up 2 bases and J gave up 8 bases, with 18 bases separating them.

This clone was seen many times. This chain connects TRBV18 to TRBJ1-1, with D perhaps matching TRBD1 (6 bases). V lost 4 bases and J lost 10, with 31 bases in between. Germline values: CDR1 KGHSH, CDR2 LQKENI. The CDR3 is 18 amino acids. The CDR3 DNA follows: TGTGCCAGCTCACAGATAACCCCTGGACAGCCCGGGGGGCTTGTAGCTTTCTTT. Amino acids: CASSQITPGQPGGLVAFF. Together with reference TRBV18 and TRBJ1-1, the CDR3 gives the full variable domain: NAGVMQNPRHLVRRRGQEARLRCSPMKGHSHVYWYRQLPEEGLKFMVYLQKENIIDESGMPKERFSAEFPKEGPSILRIQQVVRGDSAAYFCASSQITPGQPGGLVAFFGQGTRLTVV.

The gene calls are TRBV7-9 and TRBJ2-3; 12 bases are a match to TRBD2. Losses at the gene ends were 5 bases for V and 1 base for J; bases not matched to a gene: 10. There are 18 residues in the CDR3. Germline V lookup: CDR1 SEHNR, CDR2 FQNEAQ (reference sequence). CDR3 amino acids: CASSPLAGGNNRTDTQYF. As DNA, the CDR3 is TGTGCCAGCAGCCCCCTAGCGGGGGGGAACAACCGCACAGATACGCAGTATTTT.